This is a list of T cell receptor beta chains from one sample in a study of cytomegalovirus exposure and HLA in healthy donors. Clones were sequenced by immunoSEQ multiplex PCR, and TCRdb holds only the in-frame ones, with some missing. The data contain around 200,000 clones, approximately 84% of them singletons. Sequenced input: PBMCs. These receptors originate from a woman aged 18 to 35 in good health and CMV-seropositive. The CDR3 runs from the conserved cysteine through the conserved F or W. The order of the fields is V gene, clone size, D gene, J gene, CDR3 protein, CDR3 DNA. D genes are given only for firm matches. Clone size, where shown, is once, few, many, or a class for clones that have expanded.

TRBV18	.	TRBD1	TRBJ1-3	CASSPLGTGWNENSGNTIYF	TGTGCCAGCTCACCACTCGGGACAGGGTGGAATGAAAACTCTGGAAACACCATATATTTT
TRBV6-1	.	.	TRBJ1-1	CASSVAGVEAFF	TGTGCCAGCAGTGTGGCAGGGGTTGAAGCTTTCTTT
TRBV5-6	.	.	TRBJ1-6	CASSLNTGQRNSPLHF	TGTGCCAGCAGCTTGAACACCGGACAGAGAAATTCACCCCTCCACTTT
TRBV2	.	TRBD1	TRBJ1-4	CASSGTGGGEKLFF	TGTGCCAGCAGCGGGACAGGGGGAGGTGAAAAACTGTTTTTT
TRBV5-1	.	TRBD1	TRBJ1-4	CASSLGLDRGGFELFF	TGCGCCAGCAGCTTGGGACTCGACAGGGGAGGATTCGAACTGTTTTTT
TRBV10-1	many	TRBD1	TRBJ1-1	CASRGPEDRVWNEAFF	TGCGCCAGCAGGGGGCCGGAAGACAGGGTTTGGAATGAAGCTTTCTTT
TRBV9	few	TRBD1	TRBJ2-1	CASSEQGASYNEQFF	TGTGCCAGCAGCGAACAGGGGGCGTCGTACAATGAGCAGTTCTTC
TRBV4-1	.	.	TRBJ2-2	CASSLNGGELFF	TGCGCCAGCAGCTTAAACGGCGGGGAGCTGTTTTTT
TRBV15	.	.	TRBJ1-5	CATSRREIGQPQHF	TGTGCCACCAGCAGACGGGAGATTGGTCAGCCCCAGCATTTT
TRBV5-1	.	TRBD2	TRBJ2-5	CASSLASSGGAETQYF	TGCGCCAGCAGCTTGGCATCTAGCGGGGGGGCCGAGACCCAGTACTTC
TRBV4-1	.	TRBD2	TRBJ2-7	CASSHPAGGLDEQYF	TGCGCCAGCAGCCACCCCGCGGGGGGGCTAGACGAGCAGTACTTC
TRBV27	.	.	TRBJ2-7	CASSPLGGVEDEQYF	TGTGCCAGCAGTCCGTTAGGGGGGGTAGAGGACGAGCAGTACTTC
TRBV7-2	once	.	TRBJ1-6	CASSYETAHSPLHF	TGTGCCAGCAGCTACGAGACAGCTCATTCACCCCTCCACTTT
TRBV5-1	.	.	TRBJ2-1	CASSFGAGWDEQFF	TGCGCCAGCAGCTTTGGGGCAGGGTGGGATGAGCAGTTCTTC
TRBV25-1	once	.	TRBJ2-1	CASSEEAAYNEQFF	TGTGCCAGCAGTGAGGAGGCGGCCTACAATGAGCAGTTCTTC
TRBV6-1	.	TRBD1	TRBJ2-1	CASSSYRGHNEQFF	TGTGCCAGCAGTTCCTACAGGGGACACAATGAGCAGTTCTTC
TRBV5-4	.	TRBD2	TRBJ2-3	CASSLSWGAGGSTDTQYF	TGTGCCAGCAGCCTAAGCTGGGGTGCGGGGGGTAGCACAGATACGCAGTATTTT
TRBV25-1	.	.	TRBJ1-5	CASAGPNQPQHF	TGTGCCAGCGCAGGGCCCAATCAGCCCCAGCATTTT
TRBV29-1	few	TRBD1	TRBJ1-2	CSASKTGSYTF	TGCAGCGCATCAAAGACAGGGAGCTACACCTTC
TRBV9	.	.	TRBJ2-2	CASSVTGVGNTGELFF	TGTGCCAGCAGCGTTACCGGGGTCGGGAACACCGGGGAGCTGTTTTTT
TRBV9	once	.	TRBJ1-1	CASSRGGPNTEAFF	TGTGCCAGCAGCCGGGGGGGACCGAACACTGAAGCTTTCTTT
TRBV19	.	.	TRBJ2-3	CASMVSWRSTDTQYF	TGTGCCAGTATGGTCAGCTGGAGGAGCACAGATACGCAGTATTTT
TRBV9	.	.	TRBJ2-2	CASSVEGGRVGELFF	TGTGCCAGCAGCGTAGAAGGGGGAAGGGTCGGGGAGCTGTTTTTT
TRBV11-2	.	.	TRBJ1-1	CASSLGVLDFAEAFF	TGTGCCAGCAGCTTAGGAGTACTTGATTTCGCTGAAGCTTTCTTT
TRBV5-6	.	.	TRBJ1-5	CASSLAVAGNSNQPQHF	TGTGCCAGCAGCTTGGCGGTGGCAGGCAATAGCAATCAGCCCCAGCATTTT
TRBV5-1	.	TRBD2	TRBJ2-5	CASSRGDISGGQETQYF	TGCGCCAGCAGCCGAGGAGATATAAGCGGGGGGCAAGAGACCCAGTACTTC
TRBV18	.	TRBD2	TRBJ2-5	CASSAGVQETQYF	TGTGCCAGCTCGGCGGGAGTCCAAGAGACCCAGTACTTC
TRBV5-1	.	.	TRBJ2-2	CASSLVGWTSGTGELFF	TGCGCCAGCAGCTTGGTGGGTTGGACGTCGGGGACCGGGGAGCTGTTTTTT
TRBV5-4	.	TRBD1	TRBJ2-3	CASSLGDRGPSDTQYF	TGTGCCAGCAGCTTGGGGGACAGGGGACCTTCAGATACGCAGTATTTT
TRBV15	.	.	TRBJ2-7	CATSRDGNEQYF	TGTGCCACCAGCAGAGACGGGAACGAGCAGTACTTC
TRBV2	.	.	TRBJ1-6	CASRRGASDSPLHF	TGTGCCAGCAGACGCGGGGCTTCGGATTCACCCCTCCACTTT
TRBV9	.	TRBD2	TRBJ2-5	CASSVKATSGETQYF	TGTGCCAGCAGCGTAAAGGCGACTAGCGGAGAGACCCAGTACTTC
TRBV12-5	.	.	TRBJ1-3	CASGGGALNTIYF	TGTGCTAGTGGTGGGGGGGCCTTAAACACCATATATTTT
TRBV7-2	few	.	TRBJ2-7	CASSPSGFEQYF	TGTGCCAGCAGCCCCTCGGGATTCGAGCAGTACTTC
TRBV7-3	.	.	TRBJ2-7	CASSLNIGVYEQYF	TGTGCCAGCAGCTTAAATATCGGTGTCTACGAGCAGTACTTC
TRBV7-9	once	.	TRBJ1-1	CASSFHDTEMNTEAFF	TGTGCCAGCAGCTTTCACGACACCGAGATGAACACTGAAGCTTTCTTT
TRBV27	.	.	TRBJ2-1	CASSFGPNNEQFF	TGTGCCAGCAGTTTTGGCCCAAACAATGAGCAGTTCTTC
TRBV2	once	TRBD2	TRBJ2-1	CASRQGLAVLSYNEQFF	TGTGCCAGCAGACAAGGACTAGCGGTTCTCTCCTACAATGAGCAGTTCTTC
TRBV28	.	.	TRBJ2-5	CASSLPGETQYF	TGTGCCAGCAGTTTACCCGGAGAGACCCAGTACTTC
TRBV5-1	.	.	TRBJ2-1	CASSLFDEQFF	TGCGCCAGCAGCTTGTTCGATGAGCAGTTCTTC
TRBV6-1	.	TRBD1	TRBJ2-7	CASSPGQGRPYEQYF	TGTGCCAGCAGCCCCGGACAGGGGAGACCCTACGAGCAGTACTTC
TRBV5-4	.	.	TRBJ2-7	CASSLGGSTYEQYF	TGTGCCAGCAGCTTGGGGGGCAGCACCTACGAGCAGTACTTC
TRBV7-9	.	.	TRBJ2-2	CARPEQNTGELFF	TGTGCCAGACCTGAACAGAACACCGGGGAGCTGTTTTTT
TRBV4-2	.	.	TRBJ1-5	CASSQDRGTGQPQHF	TGTGCCAGCAGCCAAGATCGGGGGACGGGACAGCCCCAGCATTTT
TRBV15	.	.	TRBJ2-5	CATSRVAETQYF	TGTGCCACCAGCAGAGTAGCGGAGACCCAGTACTTC
TRBV18	.	.	TRBJ1-5	CASSPSGLNQPQHF	TGTGCCAGCTCACCTTCAGGGTTAAATCAGCCCCAGCATTTT
TRBV19	.	.	TRBJ1-5	CASTLLGGVGNQPQHF	TGTGCCAGTACTCTATTAGGGGGAGTCGGCAATCAGCCCCAGCATTTT
TRBV2	many	TRBD1	TRBJ1-5	CASRAGTGVRLQHF	TGTGCCAGCAGGGCCGGGACAGGTGTTAGGCTCCAGCATTTT
TRBV7-6	.	.	TRBJ2-1	CASSSKKDAVQFF	TGTGCCAGCAGCTCAAAAAAGGATGCGGTGCAGTTCTTC
TRBV27	few	TRBD1	TRBJ1-6	CASRFGQGNSPLHF	TGTGCCAGCAGATTCGGACAGGGGAATTCACCCCTCCACTTT
TRBV7-2	.	TRBD2	TRBJ2-3	CASSLASGGAIRPGPTDTQYF	TGTGCCAGCAGCTTAGCCAGCGGGGGGGCTATAAGACCAGGCCCCACAGATACGCAGTATTTT
TRBV19	.	.	TRBJ1-2	CASRQGDGYTF	TGTGCCAGTAGGCAGGGTGATGGCTACACCTTC
TRBV25-1	.	TRBD2	TRBJ2-3	CASSVGLTSGSDTQYF	TGTGCCAGCAGTGTTGGGTTGACTAGCGGCTCAGATACGCAGTATTTT